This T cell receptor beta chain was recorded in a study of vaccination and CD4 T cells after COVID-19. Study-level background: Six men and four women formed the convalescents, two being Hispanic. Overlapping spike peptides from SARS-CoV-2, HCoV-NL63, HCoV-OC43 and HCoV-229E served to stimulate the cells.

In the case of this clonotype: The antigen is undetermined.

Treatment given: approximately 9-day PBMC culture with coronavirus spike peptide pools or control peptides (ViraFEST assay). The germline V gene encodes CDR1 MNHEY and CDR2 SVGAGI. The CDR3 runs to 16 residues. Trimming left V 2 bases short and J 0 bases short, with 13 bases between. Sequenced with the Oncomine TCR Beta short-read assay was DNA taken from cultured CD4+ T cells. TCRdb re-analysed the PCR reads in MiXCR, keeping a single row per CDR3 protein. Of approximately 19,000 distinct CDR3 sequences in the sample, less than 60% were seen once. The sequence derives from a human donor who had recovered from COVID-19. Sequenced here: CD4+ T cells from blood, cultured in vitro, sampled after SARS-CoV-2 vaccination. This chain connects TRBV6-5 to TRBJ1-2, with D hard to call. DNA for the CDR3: TGTGCCAGCAGTTACCTAAGGACGGGGACTAACTATGGCTACACCTTC. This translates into CASSYLRTGTNYGYTF.